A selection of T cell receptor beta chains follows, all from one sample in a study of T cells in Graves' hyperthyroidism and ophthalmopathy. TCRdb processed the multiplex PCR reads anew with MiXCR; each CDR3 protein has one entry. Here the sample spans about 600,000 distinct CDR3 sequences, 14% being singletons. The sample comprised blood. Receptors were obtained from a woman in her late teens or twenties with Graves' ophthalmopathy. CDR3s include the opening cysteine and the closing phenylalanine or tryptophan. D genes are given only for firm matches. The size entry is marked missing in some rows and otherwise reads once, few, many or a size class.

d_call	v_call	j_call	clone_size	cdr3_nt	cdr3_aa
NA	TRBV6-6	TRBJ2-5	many	TGTGCCAGCAGTTACGCAGGGGGGTCGGATGAGACCCAGTACTTC	CASSYAGGSDETQYF
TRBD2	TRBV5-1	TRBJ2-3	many	TGCGCCAGCAGCTTGGGTCTCGCGGGAGGGGAAGATACGCAGTATTTT	CASSLGLAGGEDTQYF
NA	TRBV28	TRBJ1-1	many	TGTGCCAGCAGACCAATGACAGTATTCTTGTTGAACACTGAAGCTTTCTTT	CASRPMTVFLLNTEAFF
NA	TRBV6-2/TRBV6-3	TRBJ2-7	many	TGTGCCAGCAGTTACGAGGACGGGACAAGCTACGAGCAGTACTTC	CASSYEDGTSYEQYF
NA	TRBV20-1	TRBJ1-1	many	TGCAGTGCTAGGAGTGGGTGGGACACTGAAGCTTTCTTT	CSARSGWDTEAFF
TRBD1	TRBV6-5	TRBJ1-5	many	TGTGCCAGCAGTTACTCTCGACAGGGGATGAATCAGCCCCAGCATTTT	CASSYSRQGMNQPQHF
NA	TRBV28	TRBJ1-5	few	TGTGCCAGCAGTATCCAGACAGATAGCAATCAGCCCCAGCATTTT	CASSIQTDSNQPQHF
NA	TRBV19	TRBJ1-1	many	TGTGCCAGTAACCGGGGAAGGGGAGTCATGAACACTGAAGCTTTCTTT	CASNRGRGVMNTEAFF
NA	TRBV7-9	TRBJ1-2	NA	TGTGCCAGCAGCTTATGGGGCAGGGGACCCTATGGCTACACCTTC	CASSLWGRGPYGYTF
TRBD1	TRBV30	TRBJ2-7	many	TGTGCCTGGAGTTCTCCCGGGACAGGGGGCCACGAGCAGTACTTC	CAWSSPGTGGHEQYF
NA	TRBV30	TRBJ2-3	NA	TGTGCCTGGAGTGTATCCGGTACTAGCACAGATACGCAGTATTTT	CAWSVSGTSTDTQYF
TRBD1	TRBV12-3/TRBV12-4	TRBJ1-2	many	TGTGCCAGCAGTTTAGGGACAGGGGAGACTTATGGCTACACCTTC	CASSLGTGETYGYTF
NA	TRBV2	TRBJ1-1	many	TGTGCCAGCAGTGACGTGGGGGCATACACTGAAGCTTTCTTT	CASSDVGAYTEAFF
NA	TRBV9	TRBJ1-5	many	TGTGCCAGCAGCCCCGGGGGCGGGAATCAGCCCCAGCATTTT	CASSPGGGNQPQHF
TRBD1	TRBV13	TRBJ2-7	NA	TGTGCCAGCAGCTTCCCGGGACAGGGAGATTCTCCGCAGTACTTC	CASSFPGQGDSPQYF
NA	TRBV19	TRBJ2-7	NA	TGTGCCAGTAGTATAGCCGGGCTGCCGTGGGAGCAGTACTTC	CASSIAGLPWEQYF
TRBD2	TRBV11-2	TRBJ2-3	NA	TGTGCCAGCAGCTTCCGACTAGCGGGAGTGGATACGCAGTATTTT	CASSFRLAGVDTQYF
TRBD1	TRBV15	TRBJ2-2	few	TGTGCCACCAGCAGAGGCTCAGGGACAGGGGCTAACGGGGAGCTGTTTTTT	CATSRGSGTGANGELFF
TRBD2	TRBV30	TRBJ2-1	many	TGTGCCTGGAGTGCCGGACTAGGGAATGAGCAGTTCTTC	CAWSAGLGNEQFF
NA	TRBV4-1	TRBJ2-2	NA	TGCGCCAGCAGCCAACAGGGTAGCGGGGAGCTGTTTTTT	CASSQQGSGELFF
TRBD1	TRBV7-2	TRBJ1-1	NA	TGTGCCAGCAGCTTCGTCACAGGGGACACTGAAGCTTTCTTT	CASSFVTGDTEAFF
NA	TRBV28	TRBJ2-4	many	TGTGCCAGCAGCGCAGTAGGGGGTGCCAAAAACATTCAGTACTTC	CASSAVGGAKNIQYF
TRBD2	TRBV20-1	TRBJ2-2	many	TGCAGTGCTAGAGGGACTAGCGGGAGGGCTGCCTCCGGGGAGCTGTTTTTT	CSARGTSGRAASGELFF
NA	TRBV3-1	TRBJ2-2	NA	TGTGCCAGCATCCCCTCCCCAGGAGGGACCGGGGAGCTGTTTTTT	CASIPSPGGTGELFF
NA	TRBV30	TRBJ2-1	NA	TGTGCCTGGGAAAAGGGTCCTTACAATGAGCAGTTCTTC	CAWEKGPYNEQFF
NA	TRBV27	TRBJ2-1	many	TGTGCCAGCAGCTTAAGGTCGGAGAGTGAGCAGTTCTTC	CASSLRSESEQFF
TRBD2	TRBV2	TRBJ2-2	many	TGTGCCAGCAGTCGGGAGGTGCCCGGGGAGCTGTTTTTT	CASSREVPGELFF
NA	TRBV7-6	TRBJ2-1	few	TGTGCCAGCAGCAGACCGGGGGTCTACAATGAGCAGTTCTTC	CASSRPGVYNEQFF
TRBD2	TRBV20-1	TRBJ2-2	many	TGCAGTGCGACGGGAGGTAGTGTAAGCACCGGGGAGCTGTTTTTT	CSATGGSVSTGELFF
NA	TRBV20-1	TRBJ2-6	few	TGCAGTGCCACGCGGGCAGCGGCTGGGGCCAACGTCCTGACTTTC	CSATRAAAGANVLTF
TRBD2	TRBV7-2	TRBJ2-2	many	TGTGCCAGCAGCTTTCGACTAGCGGGAGGGCCCGGCCCGAGGACCGGGGAGCTGTTTTTT	CASSFRLAGGPGPRTGELFF
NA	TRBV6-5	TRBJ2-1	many	TGTGCCAGCAGTTACTCTGGCGGAGAGCAGTTCTTC	CASSYSGGEQFF
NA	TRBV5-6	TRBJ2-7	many	TGTGCCAGCAGCCCGAGCCTCAGGGACGAGCAGTACTTC	CASSPSLRDEQYF
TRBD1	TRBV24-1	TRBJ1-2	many	TGTGCCACCAGTGACCCCCAAGACAGGGCGGATGGCTACACCTTC	CATSDPQDRADGYTF
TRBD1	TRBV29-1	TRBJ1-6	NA	TGCAGCGTTGGGACAGGAGAATCACCCCTCCACTTT	CSVGTGESPLHF
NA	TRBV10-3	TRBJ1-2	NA	TGTGCCATCAGTGGTGTGGGGGTTGGTGGCTACACCTTC	CAISGVGVGGYTF
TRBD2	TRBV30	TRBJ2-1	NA	TGTGCCTGGAGGGGGGGGGGCTACAATGAGCAGTTCTTC	CAWRGGGYNEQFF
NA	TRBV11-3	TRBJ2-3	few	TGTGCCAGCAGCCCGACAGCGCCGTTTATCGCGGATACGCAGTATTTT	CASSPTAPFIADTQYF
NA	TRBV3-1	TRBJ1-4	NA	TGTGCCAGCAGCCCTGTGGGGAATAATGAAAAACTGTTTTTT	CASSPVGNNEKLFF
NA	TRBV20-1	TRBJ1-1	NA	TGCAGAGCTAGTATCCCCCAGGGCCGTACGGTCGCTGAAGCTTTCTTT	CRASIPQGRTVAEAFF